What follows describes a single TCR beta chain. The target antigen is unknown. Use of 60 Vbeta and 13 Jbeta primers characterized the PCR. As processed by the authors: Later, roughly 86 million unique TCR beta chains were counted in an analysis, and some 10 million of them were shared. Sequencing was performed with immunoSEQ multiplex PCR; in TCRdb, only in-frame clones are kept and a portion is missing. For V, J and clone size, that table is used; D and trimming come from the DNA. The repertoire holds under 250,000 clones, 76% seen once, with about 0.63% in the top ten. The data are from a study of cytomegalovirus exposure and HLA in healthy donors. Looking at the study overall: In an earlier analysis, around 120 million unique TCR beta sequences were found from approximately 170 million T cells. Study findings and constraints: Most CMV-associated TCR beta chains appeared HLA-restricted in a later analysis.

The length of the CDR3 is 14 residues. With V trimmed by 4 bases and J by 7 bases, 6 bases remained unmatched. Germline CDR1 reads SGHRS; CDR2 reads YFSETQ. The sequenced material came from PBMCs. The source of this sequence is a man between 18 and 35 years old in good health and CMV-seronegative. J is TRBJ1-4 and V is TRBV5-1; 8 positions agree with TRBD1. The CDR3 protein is CASSIGQGGEKLFF. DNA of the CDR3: TGCGCCAGCAGCATAGGACAGGGTGGTGAAAAACTGTTTTTT.